This entry features one T cell receptor beta chain sequence. This entry belongs to a study of T cells in Graves' hyperthyroidism and ophthalmopathy. The CDR3 regions of TCR beta were amplified from RNA transcripts. Researchers ran a first-round RT-PCR on the TCR CDR3 using the HTBI primer set. TCRdb re-called the multiplex PCR reads with MiXCR, one entry per CDR3 protein. The repertoire includes roughly 510,000 distinct CDR3 sequences, 20% of them detected once, and 26% sits in the top ten. This CDR3 contains 13 residues. Trimming shortened V by 7 bases and J by 5 bases, and 14 bases separated the two germline ends. Germline-derived CDR1 and CDR2 are MNHNS and SASEGT.

The sequenced sample was blood. V and J are TRBV6-1 and TRBJ2-5; a possible D gene is TRBD1 (6 bases). This clonotype originated in a man between 18 and 29 years old with Graves' hyperthyroidism. CDR3 in amino acids: CASTLTGKETQYF. In nucleotides, the CDR3 is TGTGCCAGCACCCTGACAGGAAAGGAGACCCAGTACTTC.